The clone carrying this T cell receptor (delta chain) is medium-sized by share. Antigen unknown. TCRdb re-analyzed the RT-PCR reads via CATT. The data contain around 1,100 delta-chain clones, around 25% of them singletons. CDR1 is TSWWSYY, CDR2 QGS, per germline. CDR3 length equals 18 residues. Trimming took off 0 bases at V and 0 bases at J, with 17 bases between the two ends. These data belong to a study of gammadelta T cells in human blood. Overall study findings and caveats: Right after birth, innate γδ T cells reportedly expanded polyclonally after microbial exposure.

The source of this sequence is a human donor. The sample was non-Vgamma9Vdelta2 gamma-delta T cells from infant blood. The V gene is TRDV1, the J gene TRDJ1, with D possibly TRDD2 on 6 matching bases. CDR3 sequence (DNA): TGTGCTCTTGGGGAACTACTCCTACGGGGTCGCTACACCGATAAACTCATCTTT. Translation gives CALGELLLRGRYTDKLIF.